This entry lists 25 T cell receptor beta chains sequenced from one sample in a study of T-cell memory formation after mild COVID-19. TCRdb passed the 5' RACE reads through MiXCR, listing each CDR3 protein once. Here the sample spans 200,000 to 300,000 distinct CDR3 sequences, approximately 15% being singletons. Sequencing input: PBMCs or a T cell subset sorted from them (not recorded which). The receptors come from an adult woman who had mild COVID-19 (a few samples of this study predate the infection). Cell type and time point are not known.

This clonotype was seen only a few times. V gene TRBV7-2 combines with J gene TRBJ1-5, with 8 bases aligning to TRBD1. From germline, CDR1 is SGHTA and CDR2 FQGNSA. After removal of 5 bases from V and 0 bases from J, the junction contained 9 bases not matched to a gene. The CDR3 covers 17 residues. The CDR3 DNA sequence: TGTGCCAGCAGCCAAGGACAGGGATTTCTTAGCAATCAGCCCCAGCATTTT. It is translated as CASSQGQGFLSNQPQHF.

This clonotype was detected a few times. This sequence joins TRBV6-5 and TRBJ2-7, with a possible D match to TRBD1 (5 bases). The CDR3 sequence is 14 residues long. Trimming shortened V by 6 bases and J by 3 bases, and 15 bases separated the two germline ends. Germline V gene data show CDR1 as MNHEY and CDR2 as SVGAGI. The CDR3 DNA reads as TGTGCCAGCAGCGCGGACACAGGACGCTACGAGCAGTACTTC. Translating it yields CASSADTGRYEQYF.

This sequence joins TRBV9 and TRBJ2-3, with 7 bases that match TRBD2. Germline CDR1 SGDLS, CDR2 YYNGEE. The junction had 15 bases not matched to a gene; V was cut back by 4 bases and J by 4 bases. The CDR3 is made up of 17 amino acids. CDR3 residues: CASSPLPRLAFADTQYF. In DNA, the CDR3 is TGTGCCAGCAGCCCCCTTCCCCGACTAGCTTTCGCAGATACGCAGTATTTT.

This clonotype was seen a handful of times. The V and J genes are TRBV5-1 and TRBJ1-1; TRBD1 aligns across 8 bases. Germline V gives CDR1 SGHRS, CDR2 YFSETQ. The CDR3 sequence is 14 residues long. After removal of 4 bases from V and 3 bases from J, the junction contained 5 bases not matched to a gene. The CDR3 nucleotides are TGCGCCAGCAGCCCCCCCAGGGGGCACACTGAAGCTTTCTTT. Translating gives CASSPPRGHTEAFF.

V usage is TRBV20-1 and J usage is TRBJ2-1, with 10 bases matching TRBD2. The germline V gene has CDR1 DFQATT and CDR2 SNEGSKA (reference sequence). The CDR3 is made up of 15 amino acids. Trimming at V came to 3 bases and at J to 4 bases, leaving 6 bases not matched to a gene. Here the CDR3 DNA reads TGCAGTGCTAGTCATAGCGGGAGGAGGTACAATGAGCAGTTCTTC. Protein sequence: CSASHSGRRYNEQFF.

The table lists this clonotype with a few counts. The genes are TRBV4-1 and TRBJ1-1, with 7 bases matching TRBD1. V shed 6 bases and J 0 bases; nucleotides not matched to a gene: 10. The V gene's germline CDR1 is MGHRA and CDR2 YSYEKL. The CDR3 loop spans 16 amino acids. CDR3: CASRPYRGRMNTEAFF. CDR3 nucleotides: TGCGCCAGCAGACCTTACAGGGGAAGGATGAACACTGAAGCTTTCTTT.

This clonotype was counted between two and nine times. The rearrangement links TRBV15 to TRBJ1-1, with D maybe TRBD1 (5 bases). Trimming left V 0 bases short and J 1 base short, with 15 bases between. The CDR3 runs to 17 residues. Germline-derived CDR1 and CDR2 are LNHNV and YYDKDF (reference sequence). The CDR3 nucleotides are TGTGCCACCAGCAGAGATGTTTCAGGGTTTCCGAACACTGAAGCTTTCTTT. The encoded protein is CATSRDVSGFPNTEAFF. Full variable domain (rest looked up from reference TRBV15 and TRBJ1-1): DAMVIQNPRYQVTQFGKPVTLSCSQTLNHNVMYWYQQKSSQAPKLLFHYYDKDFNNEADTPDNFQSRRPNTSFCFLDIRSPGLGDTAMYLCATSRDVSGFPNTEAFFGQGTRLTVV.

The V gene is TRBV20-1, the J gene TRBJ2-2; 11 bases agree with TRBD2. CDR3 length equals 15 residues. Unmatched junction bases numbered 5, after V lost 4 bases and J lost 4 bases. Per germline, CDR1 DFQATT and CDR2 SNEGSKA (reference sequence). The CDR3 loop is CSAKGLADATGELFF. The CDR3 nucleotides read TGCAGTGCTAAGGGACTAGCGGATGCCACCGGGGAGCTGTTTTTT.

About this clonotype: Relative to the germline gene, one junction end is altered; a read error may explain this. In nucleotides, the CDR3 is TGTGCCAGCAGCCGAAAAGTTTGGAGGGCAGGGGATGGATACACCTTC. This codes for CASSRKVWRAGDGYTF. This chain joins TRBV7-8 and TRBJ1-2; D might be TRBD1 (6 bases). This CDR3 has 16 amino acids. The germline V gene encodes CDR1 SGHVS and CDR2 FQNEAQ.

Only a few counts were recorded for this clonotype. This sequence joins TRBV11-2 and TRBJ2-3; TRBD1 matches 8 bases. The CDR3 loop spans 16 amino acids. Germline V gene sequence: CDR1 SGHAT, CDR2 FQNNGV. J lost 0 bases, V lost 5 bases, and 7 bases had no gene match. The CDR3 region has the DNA TGTGCCAGCAGCCTTCGACAGGGGCTAAGCACAGATACGCAGTATTTT. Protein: CASSLRQGLSTDTQYF.

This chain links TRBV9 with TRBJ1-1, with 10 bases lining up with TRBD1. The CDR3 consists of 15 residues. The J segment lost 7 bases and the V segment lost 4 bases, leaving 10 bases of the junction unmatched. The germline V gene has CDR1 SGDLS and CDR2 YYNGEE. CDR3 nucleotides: TGTGCCAGCAGCCCTCGACAGGGGGCGAATGTTGAAGCTTTCTTT. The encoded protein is CASSPRQGANVEAFF.

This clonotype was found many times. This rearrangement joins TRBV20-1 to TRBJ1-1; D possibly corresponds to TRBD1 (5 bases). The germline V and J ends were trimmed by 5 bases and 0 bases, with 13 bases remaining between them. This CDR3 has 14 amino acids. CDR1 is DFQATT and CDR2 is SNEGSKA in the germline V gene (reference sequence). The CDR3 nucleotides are TGCAGTGCTCCGTGGGGCAGCTTGAACACTGAAGCTTTCTTT. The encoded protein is CSAPWGSLNTEAFF.

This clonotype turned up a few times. CDR3 DNA: TGTGCCACCAGCAGAGCGGGACAGGGGAAGGCCGAGACCCAGTACTTC. It yields the protein CATSRAGQGKAETQYF. V is TRBV15 and J is TRBJ2-5; 10 bases agree with TRBD1. The CDR3 loop spans 16 amino acids. With 1 base clipped from V and 5 bases from J, the junction kept 7 bases outside the gene matches. Germline loops: CDR1 LNHNV, CDR2 YYDKDF (reference sequence). The entire variable domain, with the rest obtained from reference TRBV15 and TRBJ2-5, is as follows: DAMVIQNPRYQVTQFGKPVTLSCSQTLNHNVMYWYQQKSSQAPKLLFHYYDKDFNNEADTPDNFQSRRPNTSFCFLDIRSPGLGDTAMYLCATSRAGQGKAETQYFGPGTRLLVL.

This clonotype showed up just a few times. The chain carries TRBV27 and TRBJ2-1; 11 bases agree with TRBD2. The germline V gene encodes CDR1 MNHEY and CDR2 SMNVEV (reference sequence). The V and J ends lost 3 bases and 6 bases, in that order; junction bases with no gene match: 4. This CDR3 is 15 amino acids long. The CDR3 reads CASSFSGGASNEQFF. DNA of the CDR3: TGTGCCAGCAGTTTTAGCGGGGGGGCGAGCAATGAGCAGTTCTTC.

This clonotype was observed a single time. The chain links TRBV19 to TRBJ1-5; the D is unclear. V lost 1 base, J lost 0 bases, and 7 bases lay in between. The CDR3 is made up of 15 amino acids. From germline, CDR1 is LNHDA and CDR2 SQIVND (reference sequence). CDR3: CASSIGIYSNQPQHF. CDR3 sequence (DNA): TGTGCCAGTAGTATAGGAATTTATAGCAATCAGCCCCAGCATTTT.

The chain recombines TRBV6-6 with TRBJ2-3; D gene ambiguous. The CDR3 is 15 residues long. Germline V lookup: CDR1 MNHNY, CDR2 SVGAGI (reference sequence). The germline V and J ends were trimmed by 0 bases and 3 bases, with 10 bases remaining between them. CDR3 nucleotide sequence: TGTGCCAGCAGTTACTCGAAGGGATCTACAGATACGCAGTATTTT. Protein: CASSYSKGSTDTQYF.

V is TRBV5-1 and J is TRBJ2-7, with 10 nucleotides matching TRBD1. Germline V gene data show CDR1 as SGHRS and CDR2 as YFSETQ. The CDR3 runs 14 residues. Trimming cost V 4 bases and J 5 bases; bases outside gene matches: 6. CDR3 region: CASSQGQGKHEQYF. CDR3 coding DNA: TGCGCCAGCAGCCAGGGACAGGGGAAGCACGAGCAGTACTTC.

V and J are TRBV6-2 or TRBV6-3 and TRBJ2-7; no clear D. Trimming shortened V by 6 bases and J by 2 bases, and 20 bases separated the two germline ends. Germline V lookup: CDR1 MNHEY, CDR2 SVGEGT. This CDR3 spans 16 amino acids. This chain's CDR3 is CASSPRRTQVAYEQYF. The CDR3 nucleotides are TGTGCCAGCAGCCCTCGACGGACCCAAGTGGCCTACGAGCAGTACTTC.

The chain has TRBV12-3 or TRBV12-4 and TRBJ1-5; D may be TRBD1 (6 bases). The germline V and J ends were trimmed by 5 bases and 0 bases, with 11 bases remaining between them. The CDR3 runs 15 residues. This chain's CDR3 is CASSHRGHSNQPQHF. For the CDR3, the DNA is TGTGCCAGCAGTCATCGGGGACATAGCAATCAGCCCCAGCATTTT.

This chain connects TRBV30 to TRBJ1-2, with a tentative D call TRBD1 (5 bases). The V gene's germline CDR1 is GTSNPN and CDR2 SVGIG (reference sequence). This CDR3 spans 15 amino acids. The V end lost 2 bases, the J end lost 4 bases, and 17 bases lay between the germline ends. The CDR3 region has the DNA TGTGCCTGGAGTCTCTGGGACTCCCGGACCTATGGCTACACCTTC. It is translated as CAWSLWDSRTYGYTF.

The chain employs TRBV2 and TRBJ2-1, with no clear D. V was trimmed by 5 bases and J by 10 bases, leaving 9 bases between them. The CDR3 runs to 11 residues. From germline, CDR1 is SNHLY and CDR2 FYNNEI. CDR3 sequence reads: CASSSTREQFF. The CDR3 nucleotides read TGTGCCAGCAGTAGTACGCGGGAGCAGTTCTTC.

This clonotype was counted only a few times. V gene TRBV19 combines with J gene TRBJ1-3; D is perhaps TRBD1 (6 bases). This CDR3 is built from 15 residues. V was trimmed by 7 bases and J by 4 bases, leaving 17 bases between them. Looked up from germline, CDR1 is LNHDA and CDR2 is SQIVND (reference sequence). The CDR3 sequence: CASNHLPGQGNTIYF. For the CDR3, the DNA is TGTGCCAGTAATCACCTTCCGGGACAAGGAAACACCATATATTTT.

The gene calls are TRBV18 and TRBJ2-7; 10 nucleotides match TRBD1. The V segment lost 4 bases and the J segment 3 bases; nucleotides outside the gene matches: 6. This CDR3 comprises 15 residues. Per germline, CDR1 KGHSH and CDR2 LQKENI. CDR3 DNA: TGTGCCAGCTCACTCGGGACAGGGGACTTCTACGAGCAGTACTTC. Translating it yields CASSLGTGDFYEQYF. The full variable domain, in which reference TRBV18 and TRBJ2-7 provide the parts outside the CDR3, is NAGVMQNPRHLVRRRGQEARLRCSPMKGHSHVYWYRQLPEEGLKFMVYLQKENIIDESGMPKERFSAEFPKEGPSILRIQQVVRGDSAAYFCASSLGTGDFYEQYFGPGTRLTVT.

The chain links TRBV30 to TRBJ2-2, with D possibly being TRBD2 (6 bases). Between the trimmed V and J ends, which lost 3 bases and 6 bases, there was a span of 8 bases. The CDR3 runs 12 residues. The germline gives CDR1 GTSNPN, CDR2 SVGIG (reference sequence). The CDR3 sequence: CAWRREAGELFF. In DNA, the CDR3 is TGTGCCTGGAGGAGGGAGGCCGGGGAGCTGTTTTTT.

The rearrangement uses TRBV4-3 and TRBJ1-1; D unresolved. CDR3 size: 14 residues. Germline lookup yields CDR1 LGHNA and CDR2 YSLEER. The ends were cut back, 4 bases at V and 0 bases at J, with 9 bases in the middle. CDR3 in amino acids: CASSPNAVNTEAFF. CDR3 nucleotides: TGCGCCAGCAGCCCCAACGCTGTGAACACTGAAGCTTTCTTT.